This T cell receptor (beta chain) comes out of a study of blood T cell repertoires in COVID-19. Background on the study: Sites across the United States, Italy and Spain contributed samples from acute and convalescent COVID-19. The analysed material was cDNA or gDNA that came from T cells, B-cell-depleted T cells, or PBMCs.

Per the original data handling: From reference gene primer amplification, estimates of nucleated cell counts were derived. Generated by immunoSEQ multiplex PCR, the TCRdb table keeps only in-frame clones and is missing some. Clonal size and the V and J genes are those of that table, whereas D and trimming came from the DNA. Of about 300,000 clones in the sample, approximately 84% are singletons; the top ten hold roughly 1.5%. It was during active infection that Seattle patients were enrolled and then longitudinally followed. V shed 4 bases and J 7 bases; nucleotides not matched to a gene: 4. Germline-derived CDR1 and CDR2 are SQVTM and ANQGSEA. The length of the CDR3 is 13 residues.

Sequenced material: peripheral blood. The V gene is TRBV29-1, the J gene TRBJ1-6; the match to TRBD1 covers 7 bases. The TCR was taken from a human donor with COVID-19, enrolled during active disease. The donor label of this sample is uncertain. DNA for the CDR3: TGCAGCGTTGCTGGGACAGAGAATTCACCCCTCCACTTT. This sequence encodes CSVAGTENSPLHF.